The 14 T cell receptor beta chains given below trace back to one sample, sequenced in a study of T cell responses to AZD1222 COVID-19 vaccine. Sequencing used immunoSEQ multiplex PCR; TCRdb keeps in-frame clones, though not all of them. The table lists about 110,000 clones, about 92% of them singletons, with approximately 3.1% in the top ten. The input for sequencing was peripheral blood, taken on day 0 of MenACWY control vaccination. These receptor sequences come from an adult in good health.

V usage is TRBV6-5 and J usage is TRBJ2-2, with 9 bases lining up with TRBD2. Germline assignment: CDR1 MNHEY and CDR2 SVGAGI. The CDR3 runs 13 residues. CDR3 residues: CGEAGGLAGELFF. The CDR3 DNA is TGTGGAGAGGCGGGGGGGCTAGCCGGGGAGCTGTTTTTT.

The chain recombines TRBV5-1 with TRBJ2-7; 13 bases line up with TRBD2. Germline V CDR1 and CDR2: SGHRS, YFSETQ. The length of the CDR3 is 15 residues. The V gene end was trimmed by 4 bases and the J gene end by 5 bases; junction bases not matched to a gene: 6. As DNA, the CDR3 is TGCGCCAGCAGCCCCGGGACTAGCGGGGCCCACGAGCAGTACTTC. It specifies CASSPGTSGAHEQYF.

In this sample, this clone turned up once. The DNA of the CDR3 is TGTGCCAGCTCTAGGCAGGGGGCCGGTAGTAACACTGAAGCTTTCTTT. It yields the protein CASSRQGAGSNTEAFF. The V gene is TRBV7-3, the J gene TRBJ1-1; 8 bases match TRBD1. V gave up 8 bases and J gave up 2 bases; unmatched junction bases: 13. This CDR3 contains 16 residues. From germline, CDR1 is SGHTA and CDR2 FQGTGA. Full variable domain (remainder filled in from reference TRBV7-3 and TRBJ1-1): GAGVSQTPSNKVTEKGKYVELRCDPISGHTALYWYRQSLGQGPEFLIYFQGTGAADDSGLPNDRFFAVRPEGSVSTLKIQRTERGDSAVYLCASSRQGAGSNTEAFFGQGTRLTVV.

The chain is built from TRBV28 and TRBJ2-4; D tentatively fits TRBD1 or TRBD2 (6 bases each). CDR1 is MDHEN and CDR2 is SYDVKM in the germline V gene. The length of the CDR3 is 16 residues. Deletions cut 6 bases from V and 2 bases from J, with 17 bases between. CDR3 in amino acids: CASSPVGGATKNIQYF. CDR3 DNA: TGTGCCAGCAGCCCCGTGGGGGGCGCGACCAAAAACATTCAGTACTTC.

This rearrangement joins TRBV6-5 to TRBJ1-1; D not certain. The ends were cut back, 9 bases at V and 4 bases at J, with 15 bases in the middle. This CDR3 has 13 amino acids. Germline V gene lookup returns CDR1 MNHEY and CDR2 SVGAGI. CDR3 loop: CARVPGAVTEAFF. CDR3 sequence (DNA): TGTGCCAGGGTCCCGGGCGCGGTCACTGAAGCTTTCTTT.

V gene TRBV7-2 combines with J gene TRBJ2-1; tentatively, D is TRBD1 (5 bases). In germline, CDR1 is SGHTA, CDR2 FQGNSA. The ends were cut back, 4 bases at V and 2 bases at J, with 9 bases in the middle. This CDR3 comprises 14 residues. The chain's CDR3 is CASSWQGPYNEQFF. In nucleotides, the CDR3 is TGTGCCAGCAGCTGGCAGGGCCCCTACAATGAGCAGTTCTTC.

The V gene is TRBV30, the J gene TRBJ1-2; 7 bases match TRBD1. The CDR3 has 14 residues. V shed 0 bases and J 0 bases; nucleotides not matched to a gene: 1. Germline CDR1 GTSNPN, CDR2 SVGIG (reference sequence). CDR3 loop: CAWSVQGPNYGYTF. Written as DNA, the CDR3 is TGTGCCTGGAGTGTACAGGGGCCTAACTATGGCTACACCTTC.

This sequence joins TRBV12-5 and TRBJ1-1; 7 nucleotides match TRBD1. CDR1 is LGHNT, CDR2 FRNRAP, per germline. This CDR3 spans 16 amino acids. V trimming: 0 bases; J trimming: 1 base; junction bases outside the gene matches: 5. DNA of the CDR3: TGTGCTAGTGGTTTGGTACGACGACAGGGGAACACTGAAGCTTTCTTT. Its protein is CASGLVRRQGNTEAFF.

The chain combines TRBV6-5 with TRBJ1-1; 7 positions match TRBD1. The CDR3 totals 14 residues. CDR1 and CDR2 from the germline V gene are MNHEY and SVGAGI. V shed 7 bases and J 0 bases; nucleotides not matched to a gene: 5. CDR3 bases: TGTGCCAGCACCCTAGGGGGCATGAACACTGAAGCTTTCTTT. Its protein product is CASTLGGMNTEAFF.

The chain recombines TRBV7-2 with TRBJ1-3; no definite D call. This CDR3 spans 16 amino acids. V was cut by 2 bases and J by 1 base, with 12 bases left in between. Germline CDR1 reads SGHTA; CDR2 reads FQGNSA. The CDR3 nucleotides read TGTGCCAGCAGCTTAAGTTCGCCAGCATCTGGAAACACCATATATTTT. It translates to CASSLSSPASGNTIYF.

The rearrangement links TRBV7-8 to TRBJ1-2; D gene uncertain. The CDR3 loop spans 16 amino acids. Germline V gives CDR1 SGHVS, CDR2 FQNEAQ. V was cut by 3 bases and J by 6 bases, with 20 bases left in between. The CDR3 is CASSFLTGAPEDGYTF. The CDR3 DNA follows: TGTGCCAGCAGCTTTCTAACGGGAGCCCCGGAGGATGGCTACACCTTC.

The chain couples TRBV10-2 to TRBJ2-2; D is possibly TRBD2 (6 bases). Trimming pared 6 bases from V and 2 bases from J, leaving 22 bases between. The CDR3 length is 18 residues. CDR1 and CDR2 from the germline V gene are WSHSY and SAAADI. As DNA, the CDR3 is TGCGCCAGCAGAAGGACACCGCTGGTAGGGACTAACACCGGGGAGCTGTTTTTT. Amino acids: CASRRTPLVGTNTGELFF.

The chain has TRBV5-1 and TRBJ1-1; TRBD1 might be the D (5 bases). Germline lookup yields CDR1 SGHRS and CDR2 YFSETQ. The CDR3 is 15 amino acids. The ends were cut back, 4 bases at V and 0 bases at J, with 13 bases in the middle. The CDR3 here is CASSLEGPVNTEAFF. In nucleotides, the CDR3 is TGCGCCAGCAGCCTGGAGGGACCGGTGAACACTGAAGCTTTCTTT.

This rearrangement joins TRBV6-5 to TRBJ2-1, with TRBD2 matching over 7 bases. Germline V CDR1 and CDR2: MNHEY, SVGAGI. Trimming removed 0 bases from V and 12 bases from J; junction bases left unmatched: 5. This CDR3 contains 13 residues. CDR3 nucleotide sequence: TGTGCCAGCAGTTACTCGAGGGCTAGCGGGCAGTTCTTC. Protein: CASSYSRASGQFF.